This T cell receptor beta chain was sequenced during a study of cytomegalovirus exposure and HLA in healthy donors. With 60 Vbeta and 13 Jbeta primers, the PCR was carried out. The protocol was immunoSEQ multiplex PCR, while the TCRdb copy is restricted to in-frame clones and leaves out a portion. The table lists approximately 130,000 clones, about 73% of them singletons. V lost 4 bases and J lost 4; bases outside the gene matches: 6. The CDR3 has 14 amino acids. From germline, CDR1 is MNHNS and CDR2 SASEGT. The chain uses TRBV6-1 and TRBJ1-1, with TRBD1 identical over 7 bases. The clonotype was recovered from a human donor in good health. The sample was PBMCs. The CDR3 nucleotides read TGTGCCAGCAGTGGCCACAGGGGTTCCACTGAAGCTTTCTTT. It specifies CASSGHRGSTEAFF.